These T cell receptor beta chains were read from a single sample in a study of T cell responses to AZD1222 COVID-19 vaccine. The protocol was immunoSEQ multiplex PCR, while the TCRdb copy is restricted to in-frame clones and leaves out a portion. The sample lists more than 100,000 clones, approximately 90% seen once, with roughly 2.3% in the top ten. This material consisted of peripheral blood, taken on day 0 of AZD1222 vaccination. Source of these receptors: an adult in good health. CDR3s include the opening cysteine and the closing phenylalanine or tryptophan. Fields, in order: J gene, D gene, clone size, V gene, CDR3 protein, CDR3 DNA. The D gene is left open where the match is weak. Part of the rows lack a size; the others show once, few, many or a class for expanded clones.

TRBJ2-1 | TRBD1 | NA | TRBV5-1 | CASSQGQGSYNEQFF | TGCGCCAGCAGCCAGGGACAGGGCTCCTACAATGAGCAGTTCTTC
TRBJ1-5 | NA | NA | TRBV28 | CASSKQRYSNQPQHF | TGTGCCAGCAGTAAGCAGCGTTATAGCAATCAGCCCCAGCATTTT
TRBJ1-5 | NA | NA | TRBV30 | CAFRPGGNQPQHF | TGTGCCTTCAGACCGGGGGGCAATCAGCCCCAGCATTTT
TRBJ1-3 | NA | NA | TRBV19 | CASYPTGAGNTIYF | TGTGCCAGTTACCCTACAGGAGCTGGAAACACCATATATTTT
TRBJ2-7 | TRBD2 | once | TRBV29-1 | CSVAGPSGVSYEQYF | TGCAGCGTTGCCGGCCCTAGCGGGGTGTCCTACGAGCAGTACTTC
TRBJ1-1 | NA | NA | TRBV18 | CASSPDTAVTEAFF | TGTGCCAGCTCACCAGACACGGCGGTCACTGAAGCTTTCTTT
TRBJ2-1 | NA | NA | TRBV14 | CASSQITARRAPNYNEQFF | TGTGCCAGCAGCCAAATAACAGCCCGACGAGCTCCCAACTACAATGAGCAGTTCTTC
TRBJ2-5 | NA | once | TRBV15 | CATSRDSGPRETQYF | TGTGCCACCAGCAGAGATTCCGGGCCCAGGGAGACCCAGTACTTC
TRBJ2-3 | TRBD2 | NA | TRBV14 | CASSQVPLAGATDTQYF | TGTGCCAGCAGCCAAGTCCCGCTAGCGGGAGCCACAGATACGCAGTATTTT
TRBJ1-1 | TRBD1 | NA | TRBV6-2/TRBV6-3 | CASSYLGGVNTEAFF | TGTGCCAGCAGTTACTTAGGGGGCGTGAACACTGAAGCTTTCTTT
TRBJ1-1 | NA | NA | TRBV19 | CASSIWVEGLNTEAFF | TGTGCCAGTAGTATTTGGGTGGAGGGGTTGAACACTGAAGCTTTCTTT
TRBJ1-4 | TRBD1 | NA | TRBV28 | CASSLGSGGGWEKLFF | TGTGCCAGCAGCCTAGGTTCGGGAGGGGGCTGGGAAAAACTGTTTTTT
TRBJ1-2 | NA | few | TRBV6-5 | CASSYSIMGRGDGYTF | TGTGCCAGCAGTTACTCGATTATGGGGCGCGGCGATGGCTACACCTTC
TRBJ2-2 | NA | NA | TRBV3-1/TRBV3-2 | CASSREILLTGELFF | TGTGCCAGCAGCCGGGAGATTCTTTTGACCGGGGAGCTGTTTTTT
TRBJ1-3 | NA | NA | TRBV9 | CASSTYSGQLSGNTIYF | TGTGCCAGCAGCACCTACTCCGGACAGCTCTCTGGAAACACCATATATTTT
TRBJ1-1 | NA | NA | TRBV5-1 | CASSLAGAANTEAFF | TGCGCCAGCAGCTTGGCCGGGGCGGCTAACACTGAAGCTTTCTTT
TRBJ1-5 | NA | NA | TRBV29-1 | CSVVQGGQPQHF | TGCAGCGTTGTGCAGGGCGGTCAGCCCCAGCATTTT
TRBJ2-5 | TRBD2 | NA | TRBV15 | CATSRGLAGGETQYF | TGTGCCACCAGCAGAGGATTAGCGGGAGGCGAGACCCAGTACTTC
TRBJ2-7 | NA | once | TRBV2 | CASSVSSGIEEQYF | TGTGCCAGCAGTGTCAGCAGTGGGATTGAAGAGCAGTACTTC
TRBJ1-4 | NA | NA | TRBV4-1 | CASSQEGGRPNEKLFF | TGCGCCAGCAGCCAAGAAGGGGGGCGGCCTAATGAAAAACTGTTTTTT
TRBJ2-6 | TRBD1 | NA | TRBV5-1 | CASGQGGSSGANVLTF | TGCGCCAGCGGACAGGGGGGAAGCTCTGGGGCCAACGTCCTGACTTTC
TRBJ1-2 | NA | NA | TRBV5-4 | CASSLQAGYGYTF | TGTGCCAGCAGCTTGCAGGCAGGCTATGGCTACACCTTC
TRBJ2-1 | NA | NA | TRBV12-2 | CERSDPNEQFF | TGTGAGAGGTCGGACCCCAATGAGCAGTTCTTC
TRBJ1-2 | TRBD1 | NA | TRBV28 | CASSPRGPYGYTF | TGTGCCAGCAGTCCCAGGGGGCCCTATGGCTACACCTTC
TRBJ1-1 | TRBD1 | NA | TRBV9 | CASSVTGTGEAFF | TGTGCCAGCAGCGTAACCGGGACAGGGGAAGCTTTCTTT
TRBJ1-2 | TRBD1 | few | TRBV4-1 | CASSHGQGPYGYTF | TGCGCCAGCAGCCACGGACAGGGCCCCTATGGCTACACCTTC
TRBJ2-3 | TRBD2 | NA | TRBV5-4 | CASSLELAGGLYTQYF | TGTGCCAGCAGCTTGGAGCTAGCGGGAGGTTTGTATACGCAGTATTTT
TRBJ2-2 | NA | few | TRBV28 | CASSPTPWATGELFF | TGTGCCAGCAGTCCCACCCCTTGGGCCACCGGGGAGCTGTTTTTT
TRBJ1-6 | NA | NA | TRBV5-5 | CASSSPGSGSPLHF | TGTGCCAGCAGCTCCCCAGGGAGCGGATCACCCCTCCACTTT
TRBJ1-2 | NA | once | TRBV28 | CASSLSSDYGYTF | TGTGCCAGCAGTCTATCCTCAGACTATGGCTACACCTTC
TRBJ1-6 | NA | NA | TRBV7-9 | CASSPGSSYNSPLHF | TGTGCCAGCAGCCCAGGGAGCTCCTATAATTCACCCCTCCACTTT
TRBJ1-3 | TRBD1 | few | TRBV28 | CASLETGAGNTIYF | TGTGCCAGTCTAGAGACAGGGGCTGGAAACACCATATATTTT
TRBJ2-4 | NA | NA | TRBV18 | CASSPKPGEKDSQNIQYF | TGTGCCAGCTCACCGAAACCCGGGGAGAAGGACTCCCAAAACATTCAGTACTTC
TRBJ1-5 | NA | NA | TRBV11-3 | CASSLEGAGHPTPRGQPQHF | TGTGCCAGCAGCTTAGAGGGGGCGGGACATCCTACACCCCGGGGTCAGCCCCAGCATTTT
TRBJ2-1 | NA | once | TRBV7-7 | CASSLYGSSYNEQFF | TGTGCTAGCAGCTTATACGGAAGCTCCTACAATGAGCAGTTCTTC
TRBJ2-7 | TRBD1 | NA | TRBV5-1 | CASSRGTGDEQYF | TGCGCCAGCTCTCGCGGGACAGGGGACGAGCAGTACTTC
TRBJ2-2 | NA | few | TRBV19 | CASSIGANTGELFF | TGTGCCAGTAGTATAGGGGCCAATACCGGGGAGCTGTTTTTT
TRBJ1-2 | NA | NA | TRBV28 | CASSLGGSYGYTF | TGTGCCAGCAGTTTAGGGGGGAGCTATGGCTACACCTTC
TRBJ1-2 | TRBD1 | NA | TRBV15 | CATSAGGGQTNYGYTF | TGTGCCACCAGCGCGGGAGGGGGACAGACCAACTATGGCTACACCTTC
TRBJ2-1 | TRBD2 | NA | TRBV4-1 | CASSQVPTSPNEQFF | TGCGCCAGCAGCCAAGTCCCGACTAGCCCCAATGAGCAGTTCTTC
TRBJ2-7 | NA | NA | TRBV12-2 | CASRLALTGEAYEQYF | TGTGCAAGTCGCTTAGCCCTAACAGGGGAGGCCTACGAGCAGTACTTC
TRBJ2-1 | NA | NA | TRBV28 | CASSLTGLSEQFF | TGTGCCAGCAGCCTAACAGGGTTATCTGAGCAGTTCTTC
TRBJ2-7 | NA | once | TRBV6-1 | CASSEGQSTTKQYF | TGTGCCAGCAGTGAAGGACAGAGTACTACGAAGCAGTACTTC
TRBJ2-5 | NA | NA | TRBV30 | CAWRELETQYF | TGTGCCTGGAGGGAGCTAGAGACCCAGTACTTC
TRBJ1-1 | NA | NA | TRBV7-9 | CASDRMNTEAFF | TGTGCCAGCGATAGGATGAACACTGAAGCTTTCTTT
TRBJ2-7 | NA | NA | TRBV6-5 | CASSRQELSYEQYF | TGTGCCAGCAGTCGACAGGAGCTCTCCTACGAGCAGTACTTC
TRBJ2-2 | TRBD2 | NA | TRBV27 | CASRFSPSGTSGRGNTGELFF | TGTGCCAGCAGATTTTCCCCGTCCGGGACTAGCGGGAGGGGGAACACCGGGGAGCTGTTTTTT
TRBJ2-2 | NA | NA | TRBV15 | CATSRGGLAHEGSGELFF | TGTGCCACCAGCCGTGGCGGGCTAGCTCACGAGGGCTCCGGGGAGCTGTTTTTT
TRBJ2-1 | TRBD2 | few | TRBV19 | CASSISAGLANSYNEQFF | TGTGCCAGTAGTATATCAGCGGGACTAGCCAACTCCTACAATGAGCAGTTCTTC
TRBJ2-7 | NA | NA | TRBV28 | CASTRSGYEQYF | TGTGCCAGCACCCGATCGGGTTACGAGCAGTACTTC
TRBJ1-3 | NA | once | TRBV18 | CASSSGQSGSGNTIYF | TGTGCCAGCTCCTCGGGGCAGTCGGGCTCTGGAAACACCATATATTTT
TRBJ1-2 | NA | NA | TRBV29-1 | CSVLSGSNYGYTF | TGCAGCGTTCTCTCCGGTTCTAACTATGGCTACACCTTC
TRBJ1-3 | TRBD1 | NA | TRBV30 | CAWSVSVDRGSGNTIYF | TGTGCCTGGAGTGTAAGTGTGGACAGGGGCTCTGGAAACACCATATATTTT
TRBJ1-5 | NA | NA | TRBV5-1 | CASSLGPGSQPQHF | TGCGCCAGCAGCTTGGGACCGGGGAGTCAGCCCCAGCATTTT
TRBJ2-2 | NA | once | TRBV9 | CASSAGRSGELFF | TGTGCCAGCAGCGCCGGACGTTCCGGGGAGCTGTTTTTT